This TCR beta chain comes out of a study of identical twins. TCRdb redid the calling of the 5' RACE reads with MiXCR, one entry per CDR3 protein. The sample includes around 530,000 distinct CDR3 sequences, approximately 16% of them seen just once. This CDR3 comprises 15 residues. V gave up 5 bases and J gave up 2 bases; unmatched junction bases: 5. Germline V gene data show CDR1 as LGHDT and CDR2 as YNNKEL (reference sequence). Broader study findings: The analysis was cross-sectional rather than longitudinal within donors.

This clonotype was detected only a few times. Its antigen is unknown. The sample was also reused in another study, on yellow fever vaccine responses in identical twins.

This receptor was identified in a woman aged 18-29 years in good health. V usage is TRBV3-1 and J usage is TRBJ2-3; 9 bases map to TRBD2. The sample was CD4+ T cells sorted from blood. CDR3 in DNA: TGTGCCAGCAGCAGTAGCGGGAGCAACACAGATACGCAGTATTTT. Protein: CASSSSGSNTDTQYF.